The clone carrying this T cell receptor beta chain occurred a few times. Its antigen is not known. Constant-segment primers and 5'RACE yielded cDNA libraries for TCR alpha and TCR beta, each carrying sample barcodes and UMIs. MiXCR, applied by TCRdb to the 5' RACE reads, yields one record per CDR3 protein. Found here are 450,000 to 650,000 distinct CDR3 sequences, about 22% of them singletons; the top ten hold roughly 9.1%. These data come from a study of T-cell memory formation after mild COVID-19. Study in general: Largely donor-specific sequence clusters came from a couple of donors.

V trimming: 2 bases; J trimming: 4 bases; junction bases outside the gene matches: 9. This CDR3 has 17 residues. CDR1 and CDR2 (germline): SGHVS, FNYEAQ. Whole-study results and caveats: CD4+ clones that contracted lay mainly in CM and EM; CD8+ ones lay in EMRA. Researchers found some responding clones in pre-infection memory, a sign that cross-reactive memory joined.

Sequenced sample: PBMCs or a T cell subset sorted from them (not recorded which). The chain uses TRBV7-6 and TRBJ2-3, with 10 bases matching TRBD2. This receptor was identified in an adult woman who had mild COVID-19 (a few samples of this study predate the infection). Cell type and time point are not known. The CDR3 DNA sequence: TGTGCCAGCAGCTTAACAAGCGGGGGGGCTATGCCAGATACGCAGTATTTT. Residues: CASSLTSGGAMPDTQYF.